Following are 2 T cell receptor beta chains from one sample sequenced in a study of OX40 agonist ivuxolimab in advanced cancers. The data were produced by immunoSEQ multiplex PCR, yet TCRdb's version contains in-frame clones alone and is incomplete. The sample contains 85,000 to 100,000 clones, roughly nine tenths of which appear only once. Sample: CD4+ or CD8+ T cells sorted from blood, taken in a trial of the OX40 agonist ivuxolimab. All receptors come from an adult with an advanced solid tumor such as melanoma, head and neck, liver or kidney cancer.

This clone was seen once. The CDR3 loop reads CASSLPRRGNTGELFF. The CDR3 DNA is TGTGCCAGCAGCTTACCCCGCAGGGGGAACACCGGGGAGCTGTTTTTT. This chain uses TRBV5-6 with TRBJ2-2; possibly TRBD1 for D (6 bases). V was shortened by 2 bases and J by 1 base, with 12 bases between the two germline ends. This CDR3 comprises 16 residues. CDR1 is SGHDT and CDR2 is YYEEEE in the germline V gene.

This chain connects TRBV4-1 to TRBJ2-3; no reliable D call. Between the trimmed V and J ends, which lost 1 base and 2 bases, there was a span of 7 bases. Looked up from germline, CDR1 is MGHRA and CDR2 is YSYEKL. The CDR3 totals 14 residues. CDR3 in DNA: TGCGCCAGCAGCCAAGCTCTCCACACAGATACGCAGTATTTT. This translates into CASSQALHTDTQYF.